Included here is one T cell receptor (beta chain) sequence, with context. Its antigen is as yet unknown. The method was immunoSEQ multiplex PCR; TCRdb's version includes in-frame clones alone and lacks a portion of them. The sample shows approximately 160,000 clones, 89% of them seen only once. These data come from a study of cytomegalovirus exposure and HLA in healthy donors. Broader study findings: According to reports, the classifier identified cytomegalovirus status with high specificity and sensitivity. Subsequent analysis revealed that first-cohort TCR clusters tended to co-occur in the roughly 120 validation repertoires. Cytomegalovirus-associated TCR beta chains were listed, numbering some 180.

Separate from the roughly 670-subject first cohort, the approximately 130-subject validation cohort was the one that the donors belonged to. The CDR3 loop spans 17 amino acids. Looked up from germline, CDR1 is SGHVS and CDR2 is FQNEAQ. After removal of 3 bases from V and 0 bases from J, the junction contained 8 bases not matched to a gene. Sequenced input: PBMCs. The gene calls are TRBV7-8 and TRBJ1-3; the match to TRBD1 covers 7 bases. The sequence came from a young woman in good health and CMV-seropositive. CDR3 coding DNA: TGTGCCAGCAGCTTCCAGGGGGAAGGGAGCTCTGGAAACACCATATATTTT. The encoded protein is CASSFQGEGSSGNTIYF.